This record concerns one T cell receptor (beta chain) sequence. Trimming at V came to 4 bases and at J to 5 bases, leaving 4 bases not matched to a gene. The CDR3 contains 13 residues. Clones were sequenced by immunoSEQ multiplex PCR, and TCRdb holds only the in-frame ones, with some missing. The sample holds 100,000 to 150,000 clones, around 89% seen once. This sample stems from a study of blood T cell repertoires in COVID-19. Whole-study context: Sites across the United States, Italy and Spain contributed samples from acute and convalescent COVID-19. In each case, the material was cDNA or gDNA derived from T cells, B-cell-depleted T cells, or PBMCs.

J is TRBJ1-2 and V is TRBV23-1; the match to TRBD1 covers 7 bases. TRBV23-1 is an open reading frame whose function is uncertain. This receptor was identified in a man aged 45-60 years with active or convalescent COVID-19. Sequences were obtained from peripheral blood. Here the CDR3 DNA reads TGCGCCAGCAGTCCCCTGACAGGGTATGGCTACACCTTC. Encoded protein: CASSPLTGYGYTF.